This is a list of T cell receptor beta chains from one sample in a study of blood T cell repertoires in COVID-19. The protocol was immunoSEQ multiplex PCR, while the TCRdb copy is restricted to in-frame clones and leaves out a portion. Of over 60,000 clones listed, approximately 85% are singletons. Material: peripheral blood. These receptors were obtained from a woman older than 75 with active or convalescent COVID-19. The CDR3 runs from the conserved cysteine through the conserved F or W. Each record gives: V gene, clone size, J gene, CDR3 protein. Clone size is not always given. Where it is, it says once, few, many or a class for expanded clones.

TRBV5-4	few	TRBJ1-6	CASGSQGSYNSPLHF
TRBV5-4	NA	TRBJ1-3	CASSFEPTGSGNTIYF
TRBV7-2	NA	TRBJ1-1	CASSHLQGGAFF
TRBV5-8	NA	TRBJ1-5	CASSFGTGPVQPQHF
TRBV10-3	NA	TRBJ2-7	CAISEERGGGEQYF
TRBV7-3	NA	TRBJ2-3	CASSLWRGTDTQYF
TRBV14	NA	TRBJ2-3	CASSQVGGDLTDTQYF
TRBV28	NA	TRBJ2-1	CASSFRGLEGGEQFF
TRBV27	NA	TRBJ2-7	CASSLSGVDYEQYF
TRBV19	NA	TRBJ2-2	CASSILSPTGTGELFF
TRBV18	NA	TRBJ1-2	CASSPLPGQGAVDGYTF
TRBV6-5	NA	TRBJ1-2	CASSYSGTGIGYTF
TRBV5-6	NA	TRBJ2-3	CASSATGGSTDTQYF
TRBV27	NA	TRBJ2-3	CASSLGLAGIPDTQYF
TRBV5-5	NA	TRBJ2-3	CASSVGLPTDTQYF
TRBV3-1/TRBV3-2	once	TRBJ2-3	CAISKLRTSGITDTQYF
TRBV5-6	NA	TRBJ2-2	CASSLAGYPGELFF
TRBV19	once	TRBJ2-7	CASSIDLSGTYEQYF
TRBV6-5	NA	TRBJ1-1	CASSYSQGASRAFF
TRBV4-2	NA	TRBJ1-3	CASSQPGTENGNTIYF
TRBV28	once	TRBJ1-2	CASRGTGRYGYTF
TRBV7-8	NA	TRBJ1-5	CASSLGPSGFSNQPQHF
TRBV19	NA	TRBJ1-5	CASSIDRGYQPQHF
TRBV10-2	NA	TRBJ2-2	CASSDLAGGAGELFF
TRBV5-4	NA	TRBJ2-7	CASSLVDRDEQYF
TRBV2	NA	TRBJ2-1	CASHRESSYNEQFF
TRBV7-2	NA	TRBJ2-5	CASSAQGAGETQYF
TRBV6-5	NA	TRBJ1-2	CASRTGGWYGYTF
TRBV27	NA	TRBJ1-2	CASSSRDRGLDGYTF
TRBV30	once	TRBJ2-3	CAAPRDSGTDTQYF
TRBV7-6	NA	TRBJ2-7	CASSRRGLEQYF
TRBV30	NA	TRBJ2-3	CACISPGGGTDTQYF
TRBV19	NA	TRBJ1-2	CASLPSTGNRVIGYTF
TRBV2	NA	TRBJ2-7	CASSGQGRDEQYF
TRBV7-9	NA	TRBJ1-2	CASGRTGVGYTF
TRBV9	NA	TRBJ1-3	CASSVGDFGNTIYF
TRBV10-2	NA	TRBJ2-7	CASSEGQSYEQYF
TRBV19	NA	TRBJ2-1	CASSISNEQFF
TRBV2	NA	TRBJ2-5	CASSQNRGREETQYF
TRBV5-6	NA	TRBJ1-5	CASTKLGGLFQPQHF
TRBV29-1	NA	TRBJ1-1	CSVEEKLAFF
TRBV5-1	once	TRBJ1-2	CASSLEGGATNYGYTF
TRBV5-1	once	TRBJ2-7	CASSLDSGGYEQYF
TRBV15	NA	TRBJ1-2	CATSRVPGWANYGYTF
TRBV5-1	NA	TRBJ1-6	CASRVVGGHNSPLHF
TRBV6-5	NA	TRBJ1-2	CASGGRGGDYGYTF
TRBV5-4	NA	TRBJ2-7	CASSLGTSTGGYEQYF
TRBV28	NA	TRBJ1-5	CATPAGGNQPQHF
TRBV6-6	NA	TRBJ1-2	CASLQGDNYGYTF
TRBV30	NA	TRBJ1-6	CALTRGQDTSPLHF
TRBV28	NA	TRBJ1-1	CASSPRDRNTEAFF
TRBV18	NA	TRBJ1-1	CASSLRTGSNTEAFF
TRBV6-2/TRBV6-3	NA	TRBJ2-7	CASSYQMTGPHSYEQYF
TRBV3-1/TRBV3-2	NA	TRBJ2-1	CASSQGASGGNSLTVF
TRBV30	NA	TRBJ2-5	CAWDRYRRGVETQYF
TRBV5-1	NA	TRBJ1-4	CASKLSGTGQMAEKLFF
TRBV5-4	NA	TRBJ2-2	CASSSPPGGGAGELFF
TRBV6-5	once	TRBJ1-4	CASSTGGLGEKLFF
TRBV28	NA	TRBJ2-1	CASNPSSYNEQFF
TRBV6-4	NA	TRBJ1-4	CASSDFHFHSNEKLFF